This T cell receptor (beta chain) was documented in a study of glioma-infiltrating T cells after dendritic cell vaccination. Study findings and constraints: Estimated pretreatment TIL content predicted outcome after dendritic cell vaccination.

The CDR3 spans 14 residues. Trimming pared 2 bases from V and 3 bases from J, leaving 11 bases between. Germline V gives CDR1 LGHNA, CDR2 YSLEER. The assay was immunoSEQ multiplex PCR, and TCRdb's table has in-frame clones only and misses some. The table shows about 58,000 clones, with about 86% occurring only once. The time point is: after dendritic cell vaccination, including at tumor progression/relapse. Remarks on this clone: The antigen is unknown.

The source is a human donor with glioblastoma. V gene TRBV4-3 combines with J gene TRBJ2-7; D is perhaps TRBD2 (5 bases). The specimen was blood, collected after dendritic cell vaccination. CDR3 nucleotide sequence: TGCGCCAGCAGCCAAATTACACGGGGCTACGAGCAGTACTTC. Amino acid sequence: CASSQITRGYEQYF.